This T cell receptor beta chain is from a study of cytomegalovirus exposure and HLA in healthy donors. Study-wide background: The 120 validation repertoires and the roughly 690 first-cohort repertoires shared a platform, a later analysis reported. General observations from the study: The majority of TCR sequences were rare, yet some public TCRs appeared in many donors. In vitro experiments confirmed that three CMV-associated chains were specific for CMV antigens. The tendency of first-cohort TCR clusters to co-occur in the roughly 110 validation repertoires was identified by a subsequent analysis.

TCRdb's table, derived via immunoSEQ multiplex PCR, lists solely in-frame clones and lacks some. The table records about 330,000 clones, just over 85% of them present only once. The V gene's germline CDR1 is SGHRS and CDR2 YFSETQ. This CDR3 region has 14 residues. Between the trimmed V and J ends, which lost 4 bases and 2 bases, there was a span of 12 bases. Remarks on this clone: Its antigen is as yet unknown.

Material: PBMCs. The receptor was derived from a woman between 18 and 30 years old in good health and CMV-seronegative. V is TRBV5-1 and J is TRBJ2-5, with a weak D call TRBD2 (6 bases). The CDR3, as DNA: TGCGCCAGCAGCGGGGGGAGGATACAAGAGACCCAGTACTTC. Translation: CASSGGRIQETQYF.